One and the same sample provided the 17 T cell receptor beta chains below, sequenced in a study of blood T cell repertoires in COVID-19. Generated by immunoSEQ multiplex PCR, the TCRdb table keeps only in-frame clones and is missing some. Here the sample spans under 200,000 clones, approximately 89% being singletons. Sequencing was done on a sample of peripheral blood. The source of these receptors is a man aged 65-85 years with acute or convalescent COVID-19.

The chain has TRBV10-3 and TRBJ2-1; TRBD2 matches 14 bases. The CDR3 is 16 residues long. Trimming at V came to 10 bases and at J to 8 bases, leaving 13 bases not matched to a gene. CDR1 and CDR2 from the germline V gene are ENHRY and SYGVKD. CDR3 sequence: CASLGLAGAGWHEQFF. For the CDR3, the DNA is TGTGCCAGCCTGGGACTAGCGGGAGCGGGGTGGCATGAGCAGTTCTTC.

The rearrangement links TRBV28 to TRBJ1-2; unclear D gene. The germline V and J ends were trimmed by 5 bases and 2 bases, with 3 bases remaining between them. The germline CDR1 and CDR2 sequences are MDHEN and SYDVKM. The CDR3 spans 11 residues. CDR3 DNA sequence: TGTGCCAGCAGTCAGAACTATGGCTACACCTTC. Amino acids: CASSQNYGYTF.

The chain couples TRBV2 to TRBJ1-2, with 7 bases fitting TRBD1. The junction had 4 bases not matched to a gene; V was cut back by 4 bases and J by 8 bases. The CDR3 covers 12 residues. Looked up from germline, CDR1 is SNHLY and CDR2 is FYNNEI. The CDR3 DNA reads TGTGCCAGCAGTGGGGACAGTCTCGGCTACACCTTC. Protein: CASSGDSLGYTF.

DNA of the CDR3: TGTGCCAGCAGCCTTCCCGGGACAGGGGTGAATGAGCAGTTCTTC. Translation: CASSLPGTGVNEQFF. This rearrangement joins TRBV3-1 (or the pseudogene TRBV3-2) to TRBJ2-1, with TRBD1 identical over 10 bases. CDR1 and CDR2 from the germline V gene are LGHDT and YNNKEL (reference sequence). With 4 bases clipped from V and 7 bases from J, the junction kept 7 bases outside the gene matches. This CDR3 has 15 residues.

The V gene is TRBV7-8, the J gene TRBJ1-2; D gene ambiguous. Germline values: CDR1 SGHVS, CDR2 FQNEAQ. V lost 2 bases, J lost 7 bases, and 11 bases lay in between. CDR3 length equals 13 residues. As DNA, the CDR3 is TGTGCCAGCAGCTTATCCCCCCAGGTTGGCTACACCTTC. As protein: CASSLSPQVGYTF. Looking up the rest from reference TRBV7-8 and TRBJ1-2 gives the full variable domain: GAGVSQSPRYKVAKRGQDVALRCDPISGHVSLFWYQQALGQGPEFLTYFQNEAQLDKSGLPSDRFFAERPEGSVSTLKIQRTQQEDSAVYLCASSLSPQVGYTFGSGTRLTVV.

This chain connects TRBV10-2 to TRBJ2-5; a weak D match, TRBD2 (6 bases). Germline V lookup: CDR1 WSHSY, CDR2 SAAADI. The V and J ends lost 8 bases and 4 bases respectively, with 14 bases between them. CDR3 length: 13 amino acids. The CDR3 sequence is CASGRDRGETQYF. In DNA, the CDR3 is TGCGCCAGCGGGCGGGACCGCGGAGAGACCCAGTACTTC.

The V call is TRBV6-1, the J call TRBJ1-4; possibly TRBD1 for D (5 bases). The CDR3 consists of 16 residues. Trimming pared 3 bases from V and 5 bases from J, leaving 16 bases between. Germline-derived CDR1 and CDR2 are MNHNS and SASEGT. In DNA form, the CDR3 reads TGTGCCAGCAGTGACAGGAGGGGTATTCTCAATGAAAAACTGTTTTTT. This translates into CASSDRRGILNEKLFF.

The chain links TRBV27 to TRBJ1-2, with D possibly matching TRBD1 (5 bases). Between the trimmed V and J ends, which lost 5 bases and 9 bases, there was a span of 19 bases. Germline CDR1 MNHEY, CDR2 SMNVEV (reference sequence). This CDR3 spans 14 amino acids. The CDR3 here is CASSTRRGGASYTF. The DNA of the CDR3 is TGTGCCAGCAGTACGCGGCGGGGAGGGGCGAGCTACACCTTC.

This chain connects TRBV10-1 to TRBJ2-7, with D possibly being TRBD1 (5 bases). Trimming shortened V by 8 bases and J by 6 bases, and 14 bases separated the two germline ends. There are 12 residues in the CDR3. Germline V gene data show CDR1 as WNHNN and CDR2 as SYGVQD (reference sequence). The CDR3 DNA sequence: TGCGCCAGCTCGAGACAGCCCGGCGAGCAGTACTTC. It specifies CASSRQPGEQYF.

The rearrangement joins TRBV19 to TRBJ1-4; 9 bases are shared with TRBD1. The germline V gene has CDR1 LNHDA and CDR2 SQIVND (reference sequence). The CDR3 is made up of 14 amino acids. Trimming cost V 8 bases and J 8 bases; bases outside gene matches: 9. CDR3 amino acids: CASGEQGASEKLFF. The CDR3 bases are TGTGCCAGTGGGGAACAGGGGGCGTCGGAAAAACTGTTTTTT.

This clone came up a few times. This sequence joins TRBV19 and TRBJ1-2; D is possibly TRBD1 (6 bases). The CDR3 extends over 14 amino acids. Germline loops: CDR1 LNHDA, CDR2 SQIVND (reference sequence). Deletions cut 4 bases from V and 5 bases from J, with 14 bases between. The CDR3 region has the DNA TGTGCCAGTAGTAGGGACATAACACTGTATGGCTACACCTTC. Protein sequence: CASSRDITLYGYTF.

The V and J genes are TRBV10-3 and TRBJ1-3; D remains ambiguous. The V gene's germline CDR1 is ENHRY and CDR2 SYGVKD. The length of the CDR3 is 13 residues. V was shortened by 11 bases and J by 0 bases, with 11 bases between the two germline ends. The DNA of the CDR3 is TGTGCCGGCCATAGGAGCTCTGGAAACACCATATATTTT. This codes for CAGHRSSGNTIYF.

This clone came up a few times. The genes are TRBV20-1 and TRBJ1-2; the D is unclear. The germline V gene has CDR1 DFQATT and CDR2 SNEGSKA (reference sequence). The CDR3 is made up of 11 amino acids. Deletions cut 6 bases from V and 5 bases from J, with 10 bases between. The CDR3 sequence is CSAPHRYGYTF. CDR3 coding DNA: TGCAGTGCCCCGCACAGATATGGCTACACCTTC.

This chain uses TRBV4-1 with TRBJ2-1; TRBD1 matches at 9 bases. The ends lost 5 bases at V and 8 bases at J; junction bases unmatched: 13. The CDR3 covers 16 residues. Germline V gene lookup returns CDR1 MGHRA and CDR2 YSYEKL. CDR3 region: CASSSLYRDRADEQFF. CDR3 nucleotides: TGCGCCAGCAGCTCACTTTACCGGGACAGGGCGGATGAGCAGTTCTTC.

As to this clone: The sample has other DNA sequences that encode this CDR3 too. The chain uses TRBV5-1 and TRBJ2-1, with D possibly being TRBD1 (6 bases). The germline V and J ends were trimmed by 2 bases and 8 bases, with 11 bases remaining between them. Germline V gene sequence: CDR1 SGHRS, CDR2 YFSETQ. CDR3 length: 13 residues. The CDR3 nucleotides read TGCGCCAGCAGCTTAGCACAGGGCGATGAGCAGTTCTTC. Protein: CASSLAQGDEQFF.

V usage is TRBV6-6 and J usage is TRBJ2-7, with 9 bases fitting TRBD2. This CDR3 region has 13 residues. V shed 7 bases, J shed 4 bases, and the junction held 5 bases outside the gene matches. From germline, CDR1 is MNHNY and CDR2 SVGAGI (reference sequence). CDR3 in amino acids: CASTLSGRYEQYF. Here the CDR3 DNA reads TGTGCCAGCACCCTCAGCGGGAGGTACGAGCAGTACTTC.

V and J are TRBV6-2 or TRBV6-3 and TRBJ2-5; D remains ambiguous. V was trimmed by 5 bases and J by 7 bases, leaving 8 bases between them. From germline, CDR1 is MNHEY and CDR2 SVGEGT. This CDR3 comprises 11 residues. The CDR3 reads CASSHTGTQYF. The CDR3 nucleotides read TGTGCCAGCAGTCACACGGGGACCCAGTACTTC.